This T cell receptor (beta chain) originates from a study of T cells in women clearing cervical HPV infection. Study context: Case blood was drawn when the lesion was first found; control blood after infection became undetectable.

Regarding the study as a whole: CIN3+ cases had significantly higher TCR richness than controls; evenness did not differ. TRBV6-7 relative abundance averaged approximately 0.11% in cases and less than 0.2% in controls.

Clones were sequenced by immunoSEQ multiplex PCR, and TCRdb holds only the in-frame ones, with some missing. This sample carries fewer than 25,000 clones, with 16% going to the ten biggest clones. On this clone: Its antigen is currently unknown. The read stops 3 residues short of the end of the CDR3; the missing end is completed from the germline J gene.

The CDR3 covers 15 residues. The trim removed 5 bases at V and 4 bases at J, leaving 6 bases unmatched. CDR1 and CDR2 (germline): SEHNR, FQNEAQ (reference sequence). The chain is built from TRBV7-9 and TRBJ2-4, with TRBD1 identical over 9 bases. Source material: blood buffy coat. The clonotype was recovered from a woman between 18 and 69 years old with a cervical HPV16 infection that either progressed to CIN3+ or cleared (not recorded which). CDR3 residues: CASSPRGTGKNIQYF. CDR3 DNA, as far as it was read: TGTGCCAGCAGCCCTAGGGGGACAGGGAAAAACATT.